This T cell receptor (beta chain) was identified in a study of human T cells and chemical hapten exposure. Points from the study as a whole: Expanded TCR counts at PT1 were positively correlated with the patch test score.

V was cut by 0 bases and J by 7 bases, with 10 bases left in between. CDR1 SGHRS and CDR2 YFSETQ come from the germline V gene. This CDR3 has 13 amino acids. Indicated time point: patch test 2, 6 weeks after DPC sensitization. Treatment given: therapeutic diphenylcyclopropenone sensitization with weekly scalp DPC. This clonotype was observed many times. What it recognizes is unknown. Via MiXCR, TCRdb re-called the RACE reads, giving one row per CDR3 protein. This sample has approximately 350,000 distinct CDR3 sequences, with nearly 6.5% found just once. The sample in question was whole blood, obtained in connection with sensitization to the hapten diphenylcyclopropenone (DPC). The rearrangement links TRBV5-1 to TRBJ1-1, with D possibly TRBD1 on 5 matching bases. The receptor was isolated from a woman aged 18 to 35 with alopecia areata. Some clones in this sample may be carry-over from other donors' samples. CDR3 region: CASSLEVDSEAFF. The CDR3 region has the DNA TGCGCCAGCAGCTTGGAGGTTGACAGTGAAGCTTTCTTT.